The clone carrying this T cell receptor (beta chain) showed up just once. Only in-frame clones appear in the TCRdb table, and some are missing; sequencing was by immunoSEQ multiplex PCR. The sample carries about 490,000 clones, around 79% recorded once. This entry is derived from a study of shared clonotypes between healthy human individuals. The clonotype was recovered from a woman aged 40 to 55 in good health. Some clones in this sample may be carry-over from other donors' samples. The sample taken for sequencing was PBMCs.

CDR3 amino acids: CASSLQGSPNEKLFF. The CDR3 region has the DNA TGTGCCAGCAGCTTGCAGGGGAGCCCTAATGAAAAACTGTTTTTT. The chain couples TRBV11-1 to TRBJ1-4; D may be TRBD1 (6 bases). The V end was cut by 3 bases, the J end by 3 bases, with 11 bases between. In germline, CDR1 is SGHAT, CDR2 FQDESV (reference sequence). This CDR3 is built from 15 residues.